This passage covers 12 T cell receptor beta chains from one sample sequenced in a study of cytomegalovirus exposure and HLA in healthy donors. The PCR ran on 60 Vbeta and 13 Jbeta primers. The repertoire was sequenced with immunoSEQ multiplex PCR; TCRdb's copy has only in-frame clones and lacks some. The sample carries around 150,000 clones, about four fifths recorded once. Material for sequencing was PBMCs. Source of these receptors: a woman between 40 and 50 years old in good health and CMV-seronegative.

V gene TRBV4-2 combines with J gene TRBJ2-1; TRBD2 agrees at 11 bases. V trimming: 1 base; J trimming: 6 bases; junction bases outside the gene matches: 5. The CDR3 sequence is 16 residues long. In germline, CDR1 is LGHNA, CDR2 YNFKEQ. The CDR3 here is CASSQGEGLAVNEQFF. For the CDR3, the DNA is TGTGCCAGCAGCCAAGGTGAGGGACTAGCGGTCAATGAGCAGTTCTTC.

The rearrangement links TRBV27 to TRBJ2-7; 8 bases match TRBD2. This CDR3 has 16 amino acids. V shed 5 bases and J 3 bases; nucleotides not matched to a gene: 12. The germline V gene encodes CDR1 MNHEY and CDR2 SMNVEV (reference sequence). The chain's CDR3 is CASSPLSGLDIYEQYF. For the CDR3, the DNA is TGTGCCAGCAGTCCCTTATCGGGACTAGATATCTACGAGCAGTACTTC.

J is TRBJ2-7 and V is TRBV7-8; no clear D gene. Trimming removed 3 bases from V and 3 bases from J, with 12 bases in between. Germline loops: CDR1 SGHVS, CDR2 FQNEAQ. The CDR3 is made up of 14 amino acids. CDR3 loop: CASSFGEQIYEQYF. CDR3 sequence (DNA): TGTGCCAGCAGCTTTGGAGAACAAATCTACGAGCAGTACTTC. The full variable domain, with the rest looked up from reference TRBV7-8 and TRBJ2-7, is GAGVSQSPRYKVAKRGQDVALRCDPISGHVSLFWYQQALGQGPEFLTYFQNEAQLDKSGLPSDRFFAERPEGSVSTLKIQRTQQEDSAVYLCASSFGEQIYEQYFGPGTRLTVT.

Notes on this clone: Other DNA sequences in this specimen translate into the identical CDR3. V gene TRBV7-9 combines with J gene TRBJ1-6, with D possibly matching TRBD1 (5 bases). The V end was cut by 4 bases, the J end by 10 bases, with 14 bases between. Germline CDR1 is SEHNR and CDR2 is FQNEAQ (reference sequence). The CDR3 consists of 14 residues. CDR3 coding DNA: TGTGCCAGCAGCTCGGGGGTGGGAGGATCACCCCTCCACTTT. Translated, it gives CASSSGVGGSPLHF.

The CDR3 loop reads CAIWGTGIDYGYTF. The CDR3 DNA is TGTGCCATCTGGGGGACAGGGATCGACTATGGCTACACCTTC. This sequence joins TRBV10-3 and TRBJ1-2; 9 bases line up with TRBD1. The germline V gene encodes CDR1 ENHRY and CDR2 SYGVKD. The CDR3 is 14 amino acids. J lost 3 bases, V lost 8 bases, and 7 bases had no gene match.

The rearrangement joins TRBV6-1 to TRBJ1-1; no firm D call. CDR1 and CDR2 (germline): MNHNS, SASEGT. CDR3 length: 15 amino acids. Trimming stripped 6 bases from V and 1 base from J, with 15 bases between. The CDR3 DNA follows: TGTGCCAGCAGCTCCGGAGCCACGGCGAACACTGAAGCTTTCTTT. This sequence encodes CASSSGATANTEAFF.

The V call is TRBV19, the J call TRBJ1-2, with D unresolved. V lost 1 base to trimming and J lost 8 bases, with 20 bases between them. CDR1 and CDR2 (germline): LNHDA, SQIVND (reference sequence). The CDR3 sequence is 16 residues long. This CDR3 reads CASSIVSGITARGYTF. The CDR3 DNA follows: TGTGCCAGTAGTATAGTAAGCGGGATCACTGCTCGGGGCTACACCTTC. The complete variable domain, with remaining parts taken from reference TRBV19 and TRBJ1-2, reads DGGITQSPKYLFRKEGQNVTLSCEQNLNHDAMYWYRQDPGQGLRLIYYSQIVNDFQKGDIAEGYSVSREKKESFPLTVTSAQKNPTAFYLCASSIVSGITARGYTFGSGTRLTVV.

The genes are TRBV6-5 and TRBJ1-1; tentatively, D is TRBD1 (6 bases). Per germline, CDR1 MNHEY and CDR2 SVGAGI. V was pared by 5 bases and J by 4 bases, with 14 bases between. CDR3 length: 14 residues. The CDR3 is CASSLRQAITEAFF. The CDR3 DNA follows: TGTGCCAGCAGTCTCCGACAGGCGATCACTGAAGCTTTCTTT.

The rearrangement uses TRBV4-1 and TRBJ2-3; 8 bases match TRBD1. The CDR3 runs to 15 residues. Per germline, CDR1 MGHRA and CDR2 YSYEKL. V was pared by 0 bases and J by 5 bases, with 4 bases of the junction left unmatched. CDR3 residues: CASSQDQGAQDTQYF. The DNA for the CDR3 is TGCGCCAGCAGCCAAGATCAGGGGGCACAAGATACGCAGTATTTT.

The chain combines TRBV7-3 with TRBJ1-4, with D unclear. CDR3 length equals 20 residues. Germline assignment: CDR1 SGHTA and CDR2 FQGTGA. Trimming took off 5 bases at V and 0 bases at J, with 25 bases between the two ends. CDR3 region: CASSDMTFLALNATNEKLFF. The CDR3 DNA reads TGTGCCAGCAGCGACATGACGTTCCTCGCCCTTAATGCAACTAATGAAAAACTGTTTTTT.

The CDR3 nucleotides are TGCGCCAGCAGCCAAACGACCGTCGACAGGGCGGATAGTGAAAAACTGTTTTTT. Translation: CASSQTTVDRADSEKLFF. V gene TRBV4-1 combines with J gene TRBJ1-4, with 7 positions matching TRBD1. Germline lookup yields CDR1 MGHRA and CDR2 YSYEKL. J lost 7 bases, V lost 2 bases, and 16 bases had no gene match. This CDR3 comprises 18 residues.

The chain links TRBV6-5 to TRBJ1-6; D is unresolved. From germline, CDR1 is MNHEY and CDR2 SVGAGI. V was pared by 2 bases and J by 4 bases, with 12 bases between. The CDR3 consists of 16 residues. CDR3: CASSYAPPLYNSPLHF. The CDR3 DNA reads TGTGCCAGCAGTTACGCGCCACCCTTATATAATTCACCCCTCCACTTT.